The clone carrying this T cell receptor beta chain appeared a few times. Participants' own reports of clinical history determined their cohort assignment. Either two negative PCRs, clearance, or symptom resolution qualified Cohort 3 donors as recovered. The record originates from a study of blood T cell repertoires in COVID-19. As for the study in general: PBMCs, B-cell-depleted T cells, or T cells were the source of the cDNA or gDNA that made up the material.

In the source study's methods: Reference gene primers were amplified, and this amplification served to estimate nucleated cell counts. Data came from immunoSEQ multiplex PCR; TCRdb stores just in-frame clones and leaves some out. That table furnishes V, J and clone size, whereas the DNA furnished D and trimming. The table includes some 490,000 clones, more than 85% detected once. The CDR3 consists of 14 residues. With 0 bases removed from V and 5 bases from J, the gap between germline ends came to 8 bases. The material sequenced was PBMCs or T cells enriched from blood (not recorded which). This chain uses TRBV23-1 with TRBJ1-5, with a tentative D call TRBD1 (5 bases). TRBV23-1 qualifies as an ORF whose function is uncertain. The clonotype was recovered from an older woman who had recovered from COVID-19. CDR3 region: CASSQSLQDQPQHF. CDR3 DNA sequence: TGCGCCAGCAGTCAATCCCTACAGGATCAGCCCCAGCATTTT.